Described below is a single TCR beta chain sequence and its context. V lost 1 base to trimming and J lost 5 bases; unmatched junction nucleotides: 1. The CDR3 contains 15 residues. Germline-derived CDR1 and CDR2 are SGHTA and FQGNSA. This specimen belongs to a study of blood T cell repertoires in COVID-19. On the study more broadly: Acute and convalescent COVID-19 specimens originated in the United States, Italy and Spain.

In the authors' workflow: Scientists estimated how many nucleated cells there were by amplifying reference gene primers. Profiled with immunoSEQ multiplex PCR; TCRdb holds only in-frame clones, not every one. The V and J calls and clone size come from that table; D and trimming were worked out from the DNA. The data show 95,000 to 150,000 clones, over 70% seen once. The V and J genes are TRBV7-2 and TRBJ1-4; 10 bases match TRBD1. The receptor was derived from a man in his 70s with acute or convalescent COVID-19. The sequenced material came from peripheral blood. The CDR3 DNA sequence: TGTGCCAGCAGCTTAGGGGGACAGGGGAATGAAAAACTGTTTTTT. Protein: CASSLGGQGNEKLFF.